The T cell receptor beta chain described here comes from a study of early T cells in non-severe SARS-CoV-2 infection. Study overall: Bulk RNA from unsorted whole blood was sequenced; chains were unpaired. Points from the study as a whole: There was a bias toward anti-spike CD8 responses in VDJdb matching, which missed private and CD4 specificities.

The ends were cut back, 4 bases at V and 10 bases at J, with 14 bases in the middle. The CDR3 spans 13 residues. Germline CDR1 and CDR2: KGHSH and LQKENI. Individual cDNA molecules were tagged with unique molecular identifiers. MiXCR, run by TCRdb on the 5' RACE reads, gives a single entry per CDR3 protein. The sample consists of around 83,000 distinct CDR3 sequences, more than 9% of them appearing once. Worth noting for this clonotype: The antigen remains unidentified.

This sequence joins TRBV18 and TRBJ2-1, with D unclear. The sequencing here drew on whole blood, taken at baseline. The TCR was taken from an adult who was a healthcare worker with PCR-confirmed SARS-CoV-2 infection or an uninfected control (not recorded which). CDR3 nucleotides: TGTGCCAGCTCACTGTCTAGGGCCCGGGAGCAGTTCTTC. This sequence encodes CASSLSRAREQFF.